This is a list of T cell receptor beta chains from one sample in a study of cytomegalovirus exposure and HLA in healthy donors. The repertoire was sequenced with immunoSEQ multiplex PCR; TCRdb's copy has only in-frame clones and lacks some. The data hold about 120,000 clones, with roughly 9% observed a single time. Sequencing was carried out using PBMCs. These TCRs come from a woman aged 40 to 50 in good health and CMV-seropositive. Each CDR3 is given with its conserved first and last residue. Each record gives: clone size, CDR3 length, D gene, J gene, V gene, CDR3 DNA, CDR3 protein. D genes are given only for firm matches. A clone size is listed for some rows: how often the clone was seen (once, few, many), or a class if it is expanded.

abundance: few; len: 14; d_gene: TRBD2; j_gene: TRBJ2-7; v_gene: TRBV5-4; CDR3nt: TGTGCCAGCAGCCTAGCGGGGGTGAGAGGCGAGCAGTACTTC; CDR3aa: CASSLAGVRGEQYF
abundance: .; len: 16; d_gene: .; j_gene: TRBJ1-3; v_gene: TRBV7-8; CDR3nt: TGTGCCAGCAGCTTACCCGCCCTAACCCCCGGAAACACCATATATTTT; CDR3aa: CASSLPALTPGNTIYF
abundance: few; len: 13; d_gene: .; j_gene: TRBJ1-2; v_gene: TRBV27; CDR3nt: TGTGCCAGCAGTTTCTCTACTAACTATGGCTACACCTTC; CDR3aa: CASSFSTNYGYTF
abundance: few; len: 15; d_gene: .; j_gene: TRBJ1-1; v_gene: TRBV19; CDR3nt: TGTGCCAGTAACCCAGGGATGGGCATGAACACTGAAGCTTTCTTT; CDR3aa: CASNPGMGMNTEAFF
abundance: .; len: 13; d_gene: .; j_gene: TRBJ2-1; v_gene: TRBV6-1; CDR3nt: TGTGCCAGCAGGAGGGACTCCCGGGGGGAGCAGTTCTTC; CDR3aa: CASRRDSRGEQFF
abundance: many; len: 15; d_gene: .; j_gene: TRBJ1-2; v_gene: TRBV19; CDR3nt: TGTGCCAGTAGTATAGGGGTGGGGCTCAGAGATGGCTACACCTTC; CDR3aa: CASSIGVGLRDGYTF
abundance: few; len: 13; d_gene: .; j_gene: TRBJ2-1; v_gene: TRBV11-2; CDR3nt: TGTGCCAGCAGCCTGAGAACGGTTTATGAGCAGTTCTTC; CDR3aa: CASSLRTVYEQFF
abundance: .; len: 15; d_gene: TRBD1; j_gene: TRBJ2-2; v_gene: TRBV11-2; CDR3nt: TGTGCCAGCAGCTTAGCCAGGGGGCGGGCCGGGGAGCTGTTTTTT; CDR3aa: CASSLARGRAGELFF
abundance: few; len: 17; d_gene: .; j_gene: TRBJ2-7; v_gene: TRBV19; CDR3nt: TGTGCCAGTAGTATAGATGGGCCGAGAGGTGGGGGCGCCGAGCAGTACTTC; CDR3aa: CASSIDGPRGGGAEQYF
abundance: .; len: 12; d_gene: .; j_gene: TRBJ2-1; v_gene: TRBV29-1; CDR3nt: TGCAGCGTTGGTGAAGGGGAAGCTGAGCAGTTCTTC; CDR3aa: CSVGEGEAEQFF
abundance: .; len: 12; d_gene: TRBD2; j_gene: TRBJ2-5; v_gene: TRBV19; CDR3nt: TGTGCCACCTCAAGCGGGGGGGAGACCCAGTACTTC; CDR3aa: CATSSGGETQYF
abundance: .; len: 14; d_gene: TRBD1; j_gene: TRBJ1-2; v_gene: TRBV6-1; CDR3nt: TGTGCCAGCAGATATCCGGGACAGGGGCGAGGCTACACCTTC; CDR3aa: CASRYPGQGRGYTF
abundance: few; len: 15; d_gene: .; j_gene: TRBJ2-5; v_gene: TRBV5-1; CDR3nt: TGCGCCAGCAGCTTGAACGGGGGGCCCCAAGAGACCCAGTACTTC; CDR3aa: CASSLNGGPQETQYF
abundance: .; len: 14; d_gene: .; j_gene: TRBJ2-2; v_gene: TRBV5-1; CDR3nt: TGCGCCAGCAGCCCAGGGACGAACACCGGGGAGCTGTTTTTT; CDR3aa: CASSPGTNTGELFF
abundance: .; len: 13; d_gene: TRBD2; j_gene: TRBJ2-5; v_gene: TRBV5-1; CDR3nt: TGCGCCAGCCAGCGGGGAGATCGAGAGACCCAGTACTTC; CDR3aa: CASQRGDRETQYF
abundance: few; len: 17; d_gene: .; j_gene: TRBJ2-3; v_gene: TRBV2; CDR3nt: TGTGCCAGCAGTGAAGCGCTTCAGGTGGGGCTGGGAGATACGCAGTATTTT; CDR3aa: CASSEALQVGLGDTQYF
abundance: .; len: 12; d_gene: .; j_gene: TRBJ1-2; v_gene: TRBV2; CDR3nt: TGTGCCAGCAGTGAAGCAGGGGGTGGCTACACCTTC; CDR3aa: CASSEAGGGYTF
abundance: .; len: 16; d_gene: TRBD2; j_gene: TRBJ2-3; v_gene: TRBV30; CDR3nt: TGTGCCTGGAGTGTACCTACTAGCGGGGGGTCAGATACGCAGTATTTT; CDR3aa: CAWSVPTSGGSDTQYF
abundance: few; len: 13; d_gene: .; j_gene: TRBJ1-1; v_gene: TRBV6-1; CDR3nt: TGTGCCAGCAGTGACGCGGGGATTGGTGAAGCTTTCTTT; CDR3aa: CASSDAGIGEAFF
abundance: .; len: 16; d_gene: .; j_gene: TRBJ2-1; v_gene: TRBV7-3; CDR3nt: TGTGCCAGCAGCTTAAGGGCAGGGTCGACCTACAATGAGCAGTTCTTC; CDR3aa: CASSLRAGSTYNEQFF
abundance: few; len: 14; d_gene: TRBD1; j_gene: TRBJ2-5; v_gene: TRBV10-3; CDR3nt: TGTGCCATCAGTAGGGACAGGACCCAAGAGACCCAGTACTTC; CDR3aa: CAISRDRTQETQYF
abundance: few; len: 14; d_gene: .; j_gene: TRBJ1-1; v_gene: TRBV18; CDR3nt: TGTGCCAGCTCACCAATCCAGGGTCACACTGAAGCTTTCTTT; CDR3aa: CASSPIQGHTEAFF
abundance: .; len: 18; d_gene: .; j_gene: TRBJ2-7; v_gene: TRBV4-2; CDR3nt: TGTGCCAGCAGCCAAGATTGGGGCGGAAGCCATACATCCTACGAGCAGTACTTC; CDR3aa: CASSQDWGGSHTSYEQYF
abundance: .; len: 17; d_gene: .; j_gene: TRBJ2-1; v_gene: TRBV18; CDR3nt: TGTGCCAGCTCACGCGCGGACACATCTCAGTCCTCCAATGAGCAGTTCTTC; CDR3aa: CASSRADTSQSSNEQFF
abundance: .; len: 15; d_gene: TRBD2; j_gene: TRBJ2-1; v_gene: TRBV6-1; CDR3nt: TGTGCCAGCAGTGAAGTAGGCGGGGGGGTCAATGAGCAGTTCTTC; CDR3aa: CASSEVGGGVNEQFF
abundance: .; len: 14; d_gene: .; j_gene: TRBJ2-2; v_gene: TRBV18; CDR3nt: TGTGCCAGCTCGATAGGACCAGGGACCGGGGAGCTGTTTTTT; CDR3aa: CASSIGPGTGELFF
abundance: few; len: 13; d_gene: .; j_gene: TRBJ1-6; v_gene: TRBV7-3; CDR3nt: TGTGCCAGCAGCTTAAGTCTAGATTCACCCCTCCACTTT; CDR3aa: CASSLSLDSPLHF
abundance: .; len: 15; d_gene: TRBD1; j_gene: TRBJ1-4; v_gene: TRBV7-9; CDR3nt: TGTGCCAGCAGCTCGCAGGGACAGGGGCTTGAAAAACTGTTTTTT; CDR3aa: CASSSQGQGLEKLFF
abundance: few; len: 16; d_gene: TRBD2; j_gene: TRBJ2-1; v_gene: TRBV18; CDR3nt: TGTGCCAGCTCACCAGCAGGACTAGCGGGGGACAATGAGCAGTTCTTC; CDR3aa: CASSPAGLAGDNEQFF
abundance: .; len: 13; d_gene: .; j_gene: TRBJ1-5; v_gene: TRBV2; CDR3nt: TGTGCCAGCAAGGACAGTTGGAATCAGCCCCAGCATTTT; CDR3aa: CASKDSWNQPQHF
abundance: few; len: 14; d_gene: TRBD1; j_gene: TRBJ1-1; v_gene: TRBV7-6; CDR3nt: TGTGCCAGCAGCTTAGGGGACAGCGGCACTGAAGCTTTCTTT; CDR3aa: CASSLGDSGTEAFF
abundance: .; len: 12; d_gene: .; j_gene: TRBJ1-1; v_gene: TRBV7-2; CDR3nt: TGTGCCAGCAGCTCGGGTTGGACTGAAGCTTTCTTT; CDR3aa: CASSSGWTEAFF
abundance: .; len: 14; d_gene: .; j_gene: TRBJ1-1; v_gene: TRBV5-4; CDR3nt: TGTGCCAGCAGCTTGTACGGGGACTTACCTGAAGCTTTCTTT; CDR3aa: CASSLYGDLPEAFF
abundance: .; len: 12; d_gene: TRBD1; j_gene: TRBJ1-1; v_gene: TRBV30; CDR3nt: TGTGCCTGGAGCCCAGGACAGGGTCAGGCTTTCTTT; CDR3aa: CAWSPGQGQAFF
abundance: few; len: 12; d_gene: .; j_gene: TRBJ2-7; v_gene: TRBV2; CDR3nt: TGTGCCAGCAATTATCGAGACTACGAGCAGTACTTC; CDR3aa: CASNYRDYEQYF
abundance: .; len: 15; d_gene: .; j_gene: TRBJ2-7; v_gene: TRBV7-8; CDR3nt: TGTGCCAGCAGCCCGGGCATCAACAGGCTACGGGAGCAGTACTTC; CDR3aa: CASSPGINRLREQYF
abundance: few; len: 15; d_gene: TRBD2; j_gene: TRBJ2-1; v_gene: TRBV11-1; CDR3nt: TGTGCCAGCAGCCTAGGACTAGCAGCCTACAATGAGCAGTTCTTC; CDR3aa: CASSLGLAAYNEQFF
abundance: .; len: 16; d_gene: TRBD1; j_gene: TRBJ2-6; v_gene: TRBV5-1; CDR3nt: TGCGCCAGCAGCTTGGGACAGGGTCCTGGGGCCAACGTCCTGACTTTC; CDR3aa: CASSLGQGPGANVLTF
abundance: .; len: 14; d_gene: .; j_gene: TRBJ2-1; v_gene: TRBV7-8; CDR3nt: TGTGCCAGCAGCAAACCAGGGTCGATCAGTGAGCAGTTCTTC; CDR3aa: CASSKPGSISEQFF
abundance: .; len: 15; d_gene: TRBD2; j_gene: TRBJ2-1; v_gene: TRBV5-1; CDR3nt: TGCGCCAGCAGCTTTGGATGGGGGGGAAATCATGAGCAGTTCTTC; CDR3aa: CASSFGWGGNHEQFF
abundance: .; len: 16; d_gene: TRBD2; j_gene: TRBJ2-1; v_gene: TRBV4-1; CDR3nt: TGCGCCAGCAGCCATAAGAGCGGGGGTTCCTACAATGAGCAGTTCTTC; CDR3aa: CASSHKSGGSYNEQFF
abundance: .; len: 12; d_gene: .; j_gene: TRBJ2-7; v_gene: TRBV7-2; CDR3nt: TGTGCCAGCAGCTTAAATAGCTACGAGCAGTACTTC; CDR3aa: CASSLNSYEQYF
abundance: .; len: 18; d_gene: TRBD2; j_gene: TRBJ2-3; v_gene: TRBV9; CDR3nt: TGTGCCAGCAGCCACGGACTAGCGGGGGGAACTAGCACAGATACGCAGTATTTT; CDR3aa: CASSHGLAGGTSTDTQYF
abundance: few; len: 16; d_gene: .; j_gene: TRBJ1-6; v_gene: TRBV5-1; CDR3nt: TGCGCCAGCAGCTTGGCCGCGGGATCCTATAATTCACCCCTCCACTTT; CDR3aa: CASSLAAGSYNSPLHF
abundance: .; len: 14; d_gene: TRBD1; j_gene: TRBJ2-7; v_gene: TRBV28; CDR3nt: TGTGCCAGCAGGCGGACAGGGGATTCCTACGAGCAGTACTTC; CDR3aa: CASRRTGDSYEQYF
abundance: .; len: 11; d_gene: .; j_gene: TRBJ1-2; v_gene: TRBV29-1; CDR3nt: TGCAGCGTTGGGGGGGGACACGGCTACACCTTC; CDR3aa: CSVGGGHGYTF
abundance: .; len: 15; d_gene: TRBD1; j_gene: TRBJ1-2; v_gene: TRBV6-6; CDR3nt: TGTGCCAGCAGTCAGGGACAGCCCGGGGACTATGGCTACACCTTC; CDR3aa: CASSQGQPGDYGYTF
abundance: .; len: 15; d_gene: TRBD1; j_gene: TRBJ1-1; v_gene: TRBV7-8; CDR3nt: TGTGCCAGCAGCATACTAGGGACAGGGAAAACTGAAGCTTTCTTT; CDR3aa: CASSILGTGKTEAFF
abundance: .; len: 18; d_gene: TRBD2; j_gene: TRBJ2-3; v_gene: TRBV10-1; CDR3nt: TGCGCCAGCAGTGAGGCGGCTAGCGGGGGCTCTTTCACAGATACGCAGTATTTT; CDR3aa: CASSEAASGGSFTDTQYF
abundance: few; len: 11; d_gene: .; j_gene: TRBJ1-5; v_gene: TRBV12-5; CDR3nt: TGTGCTAGTGGTTTGGGGACTGGGGTCCTTTTT; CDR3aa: CASGLGTGVLF
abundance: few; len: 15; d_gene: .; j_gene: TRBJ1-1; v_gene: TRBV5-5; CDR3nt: TGTGCCAGCAGCTTAGCGGACGGCTGGAACACTGAAGCTTTCTTT; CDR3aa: CASSLADGWNTEAFF
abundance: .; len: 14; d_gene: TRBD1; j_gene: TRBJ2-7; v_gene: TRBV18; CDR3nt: TGTGCCAGCTCACCAAGGACAGGGGTTTCCGAGCAGTACTTC; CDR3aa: CASSPRTGVSEQYF
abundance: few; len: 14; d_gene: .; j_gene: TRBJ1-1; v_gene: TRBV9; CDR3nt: TGTGCCAGCAGCGCGGGACACCAGAACACTGAAGCTTTCTTT; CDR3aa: CASSAGHQNTEAFF
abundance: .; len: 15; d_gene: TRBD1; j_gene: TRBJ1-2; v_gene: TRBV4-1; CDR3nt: TGCGCCAGCAGCCAAGTCGACAGGGGCGACTATGGCTACACCTTC; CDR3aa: CASSQVDRGDYGYTF